This TCR beta chain stems from a study of T cell repertoires in cytomegalovirus infection (dated by TCRdb to the late 2010s). A note on the overall study: Because public TCR beta signatures pointed to carriage of CMV infection together with the matching HLA type, the HLA type of each donor mattered for the analysis.

Sequencing took place on an Illumina HiSeq 1500. Starting from the raw public reads, TCRdb applied fastp trimming at Q25, assembled clones with MiXCR and retained in-frame beta chains. Duplicate CDR3 protein sequences are folded into a single record with the most common DNA and genes. The sample table shows around 260,000 distinct CDR3 sequences, and roughly a quarter are seen once. 14% of the sample is held by the ten biggest clonotypes. The paper's findings and limits, for the study overall: In the ex vivo response, HLA-C-restricted CMV-specific TCR beta clonotypes were dominant, and in two of eight donors the single most frequent clonotype came from this HLA-C-restricted group. In both this cohort and an independent roughly 330-donor cohort, the cumulative frequency of public TCR beta family members distinguished carriers of CMV infection plus the relevant HLA type.

Remarks on this clonotype: The specificity of this receptor is unknown. No much larger clonotype is one base removed from it; base qualities were not supplied.

Source material: PBMCs. The receptor's source is a human donor in good health (CMV status not recorded). Some clones in this sample may be carry-over from other donors' samples.

The CDR3 is CATSRLSGTGELFF. The DNA sequence is TGTGCCACCAGCAGACTAAGCGGAACCGGGGAGCTGTTTTTT. The chain joins TRBV15 to TRBJ2-2; the D segment could be TRBD2, given 5 matching bases. Its CDR3 holds 14 amino acids, cysteine through phenylalanine. Here the CDR3 DNA is all that survives: 42 bases in frame from base 1. V drops 2 bases and J drops 5 bases, leaving 9 bases in between. The germline V gene (reference sequence) supplies CDR1 LNHNV and CDR2 YYDKDF. With all but the CDR3 taken from the reference TRBV15 and TRBJ2-2 genes, the full variable domain is: DAMVIQNPRYQVTQFGKPVTLSCSQTLNHNVMYWYQQKSSQAPKLLFHYYDKDFNNEADTPDNFQSRRPNTSFCFLDIRSPGLGDTAMYLCATSRLSGTGELFFGEGSRLTVL.